A selection of T cell receptor beta chains follows, all from one sample in a study of spatial heterogeneity in lung cancer. TCRdb processed the 5' RACE reads anew with MiXCR; each CDR3 protein has one entry. The sample has fewer than 20,000 distinct CDR3 sequences, about 7.5% seen once; the top ten hold approximately 23%. The sample was lung tumor tissue, taken at surgery. The receptors originated from a male donor with early-stage non-small cell lung cancer. The CDR3 runs from the conserved cysteine through the conserved F or W. Fields, in order: J gene, clone size, V gene, D gene, CDR3 DNA, CDR3 protein. D genes are given only for firm matches. Clone size is stated in some rows and not others, as once, few, many or a class when expanded.

TRBJ1-4,many,TRBV12-3/TRBV12-4,-,TGTGCCAGCAGCGATCGAGGGGCAGGTGAAAAACTGTTTTTT,CASSDRGAGEKLFF
TRBJ2-7,many,TRBV28,-,TGTGCCAGCAGTTTACCCCGGGTCGAGCAGTACTTC,CASSLPRVEQYF
TRBJ2-1,few,TRBV7-2,TRBD2,TGTGCCAGCAGCCATACTAGCGGGGGGGTAAAGGGTGAGCAGTTCTTC,CASSHTSGGVKGEQFF
TRBJ2-1,many,TRBV6-5,TRBD2,TGTGCCAGCAGTCCTACTAGCGGGGGATCCTACAATGAGCAGTTCTTC,CASSPTSGGSYNEQFF
TRBJ2-7,few,TRBV11-2,TRBD1,TGTGCCAGCAGCTTAGGGGGACAGTCGGGCGACGAGCAGTACTTC,CASSLGGQSGDEQYF
TRBJ2-6,few,TRBV13,-,TGTGCCAGCAGCCCCCGACGGACTGGGGCCAACGTCCTGACTTTC,CASSPRRTGANVLTF
TRBJ1-2,many,TRBV6-6,TRBD1,TGTGCCAGCAATGACAGGGGGCTTCATGGCTACACCTTC,CASNDRGLHGYTF
TRBJ1-5,many,TRBV5-1,-,TGCGCCAGCAGCTTTGGGGACCCTAGCAATCAGCCCCAGCATTTT,CASSFGDPSNQPQHF
TRBJ1-6,many,TRBV20-1,-,TGCAGTGCTAGAGAGGAGGGGGGAGCGGCACCCCTCCACTTT,CSAREEGGAAPLHF
TRBJ2-3,-,TRBV7-7,-,TGTGCTAGCAGCCCAGCCTCCGTTAATACGCAGTATTTT,CASSPASVNTQYF
TRBJ2-7,few,TRBV28,-,TGTGCCAGCACATCGGCCGGGAGAGGTGGCTACGAGCAGTACTTC,CASTSAGRGGYEQYF
TRBJ1-1,few,TRBV7-3,-,TGTGCCAGCAGCCTTGGACAGAACACTGAAGCTTTCTTT,CASSLGQNTEAFF
TRBJ2-7,-,TRBV28,-,TGTGCCAGCAGTTTAGAGGGCGGTAGCGGATCTTTCTGGGAGCAGTACTTC,CASSLEGGSGSFWEQYF
TRBJ1-4,many,TRBV5-1,-,TGCGCCAGCAGCCCTCAAGGGCAGAAGGAAAAACTGTTTTTT,CASSPQGQKEKLFF
TRBJ2-3,once,TRBV4-3,-,TGCGCCAGCAGCCACGGCGGACGCACAGATACGCAGTATTTT,CASSHGGRTDTQYF
TRBJ1-5,many,TRBV7-3,-,TGTGCCAGCAGCAGAGGGAGCAATCAGCCCCAGCATTTT,CASSRGSNQPQHF
TRBJ2-3,many,TRBV10-3,TRBD2,TGTGCCATCAGGGCTAGCGGGGGCCGAATGGATACGCAGTATTTT,CAIRASGGRMDTQYF
TRBJ1-6,many,TRBV5-5,-,TGTGCCAGCAGCTGGGAAGGCAGGCCAACCCCTTATAATTCACCCCTCCACTTT,CASSWEGRPTPYNSPLHF
TRBJ1-1,many,TRBV19,TRBD1,TGTGCCAGTAGTATCGACAGGGGGTACACTGAAGCTTTCTTT,CASSIDRGYTEAFF
TRBJ1-5,many,TRBV6-4,-,TGTGCCAGCAGTGGAGATAGCAATCAGCCCCAGCATTTT,CASSGDSNQPQHF
TRBJ2-1,many,TRBV6-1,-,TGTGCCAGCAGTGAAAGGATCTCCACGGCCTCCTACAATGAGCAGTTCTTC,CASSERISTASYNEQFF
TRBJ2-7,many,TRBV28,-,TGTGCCAGCACTCGGGGGACAGTCACCTACGAGCAGTACTTC,CASTRGTVTYEQYF
TRBJ2-1,many,TRBV27,-,TGTGCCAGCAGCCGGGACGTTAAAGTGTACAATGAGCAGTTCTTC,CASSRDVKVYNEQFF
TRBJ2-5,-,TRBV12-3/TRBV12-4,TRBD2,TGTGCCAGCAGTTCGTCTAGCGGGGGGGCTTTAGGGACCCAGTACTTC,CASSSSSGGALGTQYF
TRBJ2-1,medium-sized,TRBV20-1,-,TGCAGTGCTTGGGTCGCTAAAAATGAGCAGTTCTTC,CSAWVAKNEQFF
TRBJ2-5,-,TRBV20-1,-,TGCAGTGCGAAACGCAGCCAAGAGACCCAGTACTTC,CSAKRSQETQYF
TRBJ2-3,-,TRBV4-3,-,TGCGCCAGCAGCCAAGGGAGGCTCGACGACACAGATACGCAGTATTTT,CASSQGRLDDTDTQYF
TRBJ1-2,many,TRBV20-1,-,TGCAGTGCTGACTCCCTAAACTATGGCTACACCTTC,CSADSLNYGYTF
TRBJ2-5,-,TRBV7-6,-,TGTGCCAGCAGCTTGCTGACATACCAAGAGACCCAGTACTTC,CASSLLTYQETQYF
TRBJ2-6,many,TRBV20-1,-,TGCAGTGCCCTTGGCGGGGCCAACGTCCTGACTTTC,CSALGGANVLTF
TRBJ2-7,many,TRBV27,TRBD1,TGTGCCAGCAGTTCCCGACAGGGGGGGTACGAGCAGTACTTC,CASSSRQGGYEQYF
TRBJ2-5,few,TRBV12-3/TRBV12-4,-,TGTGCCAGCAGTTTGCGGAGCTGGTACTTC,CASSLRSWYF
TRBJ1-1,many,TRBV12-5,TRBD1,TGTGCTAGTGGTTCAACCCGGACAGGGGCGAACACTGAAGCTTTCTTT,CASGSTRTGANTEAFF
TRBJ1-5,many,TRBV7-2,-,TGTGCCAGCAGCAGACAGTACGATCAGCCCCAGCATTTT,CASSRQYDQPQHF
TRBJ2-1,many,TRBV7-2,-,TGTGCCAGCAGCTTGGATAGTGTCAATGAGCAGTTCTTC,CASSLDSVNEQFF
TRBJ2-7,few,TRBV27,TRBD1,TGTGCCAGCAGTTTAAAGCAGGGGGCGCCCCCTTTGTACTTC,CASSLKQGAPPLYF
TRBJ2-5,many,TRBV7-3,-,TGTGCCAGCAGCCCGAGCATACAAGAGACCCAGTACTTC,CASSPSIQETQYF
TRBJ1-1,many,TRBV2,-,TGTGCCAGCAGTGAAGGTCACACTGAAGCTTTCTTT,CASSEGHTEAFF
TRBJ1-2,many,TRBV20-1,-,TGCAGTGCTAGTGACGCGGGGAGGATCTATGGCTACACCTTC,CSASDAGRIYGYTF
TRBJ2-7,few,TRBV20-1,-,TGCAGTGCTAGAGATCCCTCCCGGGGAATTTACGAGCAGTACTTC,CSARDPSRGIYEQYF
TRBJ1-2,many,TRBV5-1,TRBD1,TGCGCCAGCAGCTTGGTATCCGGGACAGGGTTCGGCTACACCTTC,CASSLVSGTGFGYTF
TRBJ1-2,-,TRBV7-2,-,TGTGCCAGCAGCTTAGCACAGAGTTATGGCGACACCTTC,CASSLAQSYGDTF
TRBJ1-1,many,TRBV18,-,TGTGCCAGTCTTACCTTTCTACCGGGGGGTAGCACTGAAGCTTTCTTT,CASLTFLPGGSTEAFF
TRBJ2-3,-,TRBV7-2,-,TGTGCCAGCAGTAGGGGACTCACAGATACGCAGTATTTT,CASSRGLTDTQYF
TRBJ2-7,-,TRBV5-1,-,TGCGCCAGCAGCTTGGAGCAGGGCTACGAGCAGTACTTC,CASSLEQGYEQYF
TRBJ2-5,many,TRBV6-5,-,TGTGCCAGCAAAAAAGAGACCCAGTACTTC,CASKKETQYF